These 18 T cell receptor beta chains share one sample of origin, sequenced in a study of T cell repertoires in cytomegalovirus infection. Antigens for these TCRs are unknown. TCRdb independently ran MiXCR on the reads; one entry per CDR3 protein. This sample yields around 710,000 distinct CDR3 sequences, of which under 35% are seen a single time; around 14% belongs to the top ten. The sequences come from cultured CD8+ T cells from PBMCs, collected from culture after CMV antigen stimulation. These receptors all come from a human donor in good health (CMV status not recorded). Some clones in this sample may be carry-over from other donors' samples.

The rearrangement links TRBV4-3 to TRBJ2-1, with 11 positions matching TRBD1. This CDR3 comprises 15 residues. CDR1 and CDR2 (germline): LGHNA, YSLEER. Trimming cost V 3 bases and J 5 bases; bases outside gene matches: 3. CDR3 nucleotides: TGCGCCAGCAGCCAGGACAGGGGGCTGAACAATGAGCAGTTCTTC. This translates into CASSQDRGLNNEQFF.

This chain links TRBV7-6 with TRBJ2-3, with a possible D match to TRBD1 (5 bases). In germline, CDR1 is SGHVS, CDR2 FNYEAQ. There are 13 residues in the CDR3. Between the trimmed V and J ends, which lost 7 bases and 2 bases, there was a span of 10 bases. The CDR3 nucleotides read TGTGCCAGCAACTTGGACACCACAGATACGCAGTATTTT. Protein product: CASNLDTTDTQYF.

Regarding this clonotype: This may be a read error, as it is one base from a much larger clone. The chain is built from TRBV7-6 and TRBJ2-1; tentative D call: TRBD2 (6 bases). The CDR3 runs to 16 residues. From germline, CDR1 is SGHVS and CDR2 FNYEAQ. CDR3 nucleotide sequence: TGTACCAGCAGCTTATCGGCGGGGAGCTCCTACAATGAGCAGTTCTTC. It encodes CTSSLSAGSSYNEQFF.

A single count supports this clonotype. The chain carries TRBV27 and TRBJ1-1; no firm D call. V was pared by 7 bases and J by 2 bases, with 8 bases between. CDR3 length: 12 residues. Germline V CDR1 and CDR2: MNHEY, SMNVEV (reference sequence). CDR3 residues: CASTGSNTEAFF. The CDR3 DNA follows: TGTGCCAGCACTGGCTCCAACACTGAAGCTTTCTTT.

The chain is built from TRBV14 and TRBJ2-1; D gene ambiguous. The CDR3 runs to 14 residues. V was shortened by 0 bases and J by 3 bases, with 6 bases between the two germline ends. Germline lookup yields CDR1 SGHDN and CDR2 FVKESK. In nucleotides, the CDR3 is TGTGCCAGCAGCCAAGATTTGGGCTACAATGAGCAGTTCTTC. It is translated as CASSQDLGYNEQFF.

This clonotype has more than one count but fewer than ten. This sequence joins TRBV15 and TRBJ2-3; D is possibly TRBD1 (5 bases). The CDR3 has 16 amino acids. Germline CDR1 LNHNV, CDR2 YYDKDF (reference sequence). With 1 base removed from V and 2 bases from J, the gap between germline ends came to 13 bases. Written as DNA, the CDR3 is TGTGCCACCAGCAGAGGTGACAGCCTCATCACAGATACGCAGTATTTT. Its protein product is CATSRGDSLITDTQYF.

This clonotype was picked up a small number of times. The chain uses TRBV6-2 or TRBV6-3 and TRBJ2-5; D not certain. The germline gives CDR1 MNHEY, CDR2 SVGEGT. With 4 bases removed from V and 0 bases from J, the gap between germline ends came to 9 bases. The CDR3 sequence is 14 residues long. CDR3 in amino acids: CASSSTEYQETQYF. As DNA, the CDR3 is TGTGCCAGCAGTTCGACGGAGTACCAAGAGACCCAGTACTTC.

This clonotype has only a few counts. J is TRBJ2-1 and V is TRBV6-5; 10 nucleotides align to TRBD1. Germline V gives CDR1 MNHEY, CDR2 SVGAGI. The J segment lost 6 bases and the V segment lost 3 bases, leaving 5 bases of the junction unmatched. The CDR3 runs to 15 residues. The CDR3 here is CASSYSGTGVNEQFF. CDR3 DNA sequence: TGTGCCAGCAGTTATTCCGGGACAGGGGTCAATGAGCAGTTCTTC.

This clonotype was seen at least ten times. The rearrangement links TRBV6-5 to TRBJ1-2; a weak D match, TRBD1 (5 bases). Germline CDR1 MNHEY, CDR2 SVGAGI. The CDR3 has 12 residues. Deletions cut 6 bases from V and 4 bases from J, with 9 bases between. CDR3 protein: CASSPGFYGYTF. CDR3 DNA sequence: TGTGCCAGCAGCCCAGGGTTCTATGGCTACACCTTC.

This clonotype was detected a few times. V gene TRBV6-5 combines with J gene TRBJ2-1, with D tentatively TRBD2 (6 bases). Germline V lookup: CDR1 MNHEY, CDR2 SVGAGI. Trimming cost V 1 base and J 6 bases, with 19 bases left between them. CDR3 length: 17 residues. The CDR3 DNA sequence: TGTGCCAGCAGTTACTTGGAGGGGTCAGGGAATATCAATGAGCAGTTCTTC. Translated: CASSYLEGSGNINEQFF.

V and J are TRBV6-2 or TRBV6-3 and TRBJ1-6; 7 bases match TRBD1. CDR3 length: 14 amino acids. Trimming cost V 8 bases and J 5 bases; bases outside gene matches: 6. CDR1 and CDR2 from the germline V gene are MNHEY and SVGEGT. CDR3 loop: CASHGQDHNSPLHF. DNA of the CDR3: TGTGCCAGCCACGGACAGGACCATAATTCACCCCTCCACTTT.

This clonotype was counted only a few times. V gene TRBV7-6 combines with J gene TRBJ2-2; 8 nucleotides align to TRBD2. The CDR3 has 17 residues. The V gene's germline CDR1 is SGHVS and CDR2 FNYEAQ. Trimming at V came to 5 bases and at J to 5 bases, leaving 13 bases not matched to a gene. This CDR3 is CASSLLAGGAETGELFF. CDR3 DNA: TGTGCCAGCAGCCTCCTGGCCGGGGGGGCCGAAACCGGGGAGCTGTTTTTT.

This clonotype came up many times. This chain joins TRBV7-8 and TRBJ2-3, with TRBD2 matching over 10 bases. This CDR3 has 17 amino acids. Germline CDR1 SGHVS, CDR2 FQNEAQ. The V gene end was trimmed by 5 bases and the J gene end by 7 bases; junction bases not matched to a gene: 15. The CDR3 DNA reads TGTGCCAGCAGCCCCCTCTCTACTAGCGGGGCCCAGTATACGCAGTATTTT. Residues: CASSPLSTSGAQYTQYF.

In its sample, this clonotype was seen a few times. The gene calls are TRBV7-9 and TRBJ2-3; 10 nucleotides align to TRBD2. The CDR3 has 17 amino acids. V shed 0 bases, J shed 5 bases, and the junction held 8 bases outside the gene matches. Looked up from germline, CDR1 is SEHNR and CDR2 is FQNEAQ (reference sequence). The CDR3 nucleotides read TGTGCCAGCAGCTTAGCCCATAGCGGGGGGCTTGAAGATACGCAGTATTTT. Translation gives CASSLAHSGGLEDTQYF.

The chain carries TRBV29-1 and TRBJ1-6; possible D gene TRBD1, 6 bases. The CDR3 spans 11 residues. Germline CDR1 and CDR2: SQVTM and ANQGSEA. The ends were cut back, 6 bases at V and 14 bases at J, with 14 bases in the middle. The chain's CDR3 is CSVADRESLHF. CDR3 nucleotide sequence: TGCAGCGTAGCGGACAGAGAGTCCCTCCACTTT.

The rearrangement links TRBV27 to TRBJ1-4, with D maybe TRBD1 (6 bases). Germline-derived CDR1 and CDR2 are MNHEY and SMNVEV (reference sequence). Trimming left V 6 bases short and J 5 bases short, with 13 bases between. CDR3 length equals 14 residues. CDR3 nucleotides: TGTGCCAGCAGCGGCGGACAGACAAATGAAAAACTGTTTTTT. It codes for CASSGGQTNEKLFF.

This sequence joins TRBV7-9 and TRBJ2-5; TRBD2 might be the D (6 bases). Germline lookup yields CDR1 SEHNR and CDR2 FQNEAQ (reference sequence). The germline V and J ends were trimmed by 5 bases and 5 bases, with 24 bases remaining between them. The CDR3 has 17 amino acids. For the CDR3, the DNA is TGTGCCAGCAGCCGATCCGTCGGGGGAGCTAAGGCGGAGACCCAGTACTTC. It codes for CASSRSVGGAKAETQYF.

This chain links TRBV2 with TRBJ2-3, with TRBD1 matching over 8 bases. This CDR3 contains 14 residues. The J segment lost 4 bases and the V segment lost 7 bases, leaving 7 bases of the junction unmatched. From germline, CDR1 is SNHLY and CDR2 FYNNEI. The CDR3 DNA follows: TGTGCCAGCATCCCCGGACAGGGCCCAGATACGCAGTATTTT. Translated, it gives CASIPGQGPDTQYF.